This record looks at one T cell receptor (beta chain) sequence and its context. Antigen: not known. Using its own MiXCR run on the 5' RACE reads, TCRdb lists one record per CDR3 protein. The sample shows about 150,000 distinct CDR3 sequences, 10% to 15% of them seen only once. The entry originates in a study of T-cell memory formation after mild COVID-19. Study outcomes and limitations: SARS-CoV-2 specificity of second-wave clones peaking day 37 was unconfirmed. Memory cells collected pre-infection included some clones that later responded, suggesting cross-reactive memory joined.

The CDR3 is made up of 13 amino acids. The ends were cut back, 7 bases at V and 5 bases at J, with 14 bases in the middle. The V gene's germline CDR1 is SEHNR and CDR2 FQNEAQ (reference sequence). This clonotype was sampled from a young man who had mild COVID-19 (a few samples of this study predate the infection). Cell type and time point are not known. Sequenced material: PBMCs or a T cell subset sorted from them (not recorded which). J is TRBJ1-1 and V is TRBV7-9; no reliable D call. This chain's CDR3 is CASKFVGGTEAFF. The CDR3 bases are TGTGCCAGCAAATTCGTCGGAGGGACTGAAGCTTTCTTT.